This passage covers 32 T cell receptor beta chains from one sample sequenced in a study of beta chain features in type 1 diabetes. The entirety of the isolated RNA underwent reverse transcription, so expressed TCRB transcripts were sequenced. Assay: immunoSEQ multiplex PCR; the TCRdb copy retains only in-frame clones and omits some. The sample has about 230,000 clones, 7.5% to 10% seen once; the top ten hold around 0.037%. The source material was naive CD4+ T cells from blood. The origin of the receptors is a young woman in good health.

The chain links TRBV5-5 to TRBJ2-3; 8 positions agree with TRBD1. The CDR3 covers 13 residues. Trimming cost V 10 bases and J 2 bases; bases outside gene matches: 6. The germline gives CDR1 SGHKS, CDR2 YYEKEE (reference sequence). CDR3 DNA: TGTGCCGGTAGGACAGGGCTCACAGATACGCAGTATTTT. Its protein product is CAGRTGLTDTQYF.

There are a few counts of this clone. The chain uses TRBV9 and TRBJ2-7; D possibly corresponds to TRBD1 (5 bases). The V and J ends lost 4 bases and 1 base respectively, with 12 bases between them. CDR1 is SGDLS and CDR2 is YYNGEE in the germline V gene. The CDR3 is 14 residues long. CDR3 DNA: TGTGCCAGCAGCCCCAGGGTAGAATCCTACGAGCAGTACTTC. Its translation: CASSPRVESYEQYF.

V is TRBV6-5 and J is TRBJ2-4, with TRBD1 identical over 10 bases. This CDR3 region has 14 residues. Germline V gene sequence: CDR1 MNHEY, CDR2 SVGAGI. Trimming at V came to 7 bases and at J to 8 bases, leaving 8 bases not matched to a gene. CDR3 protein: CASTFRTGGDIQYF. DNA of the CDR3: TGTGCCAGCACCTTTCGGACAGGGGGGGACATTCAGTACTTC.

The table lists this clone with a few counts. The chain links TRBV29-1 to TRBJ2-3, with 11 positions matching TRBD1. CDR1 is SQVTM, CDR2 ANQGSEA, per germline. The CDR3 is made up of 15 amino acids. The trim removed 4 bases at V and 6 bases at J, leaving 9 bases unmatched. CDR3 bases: TGCAGCGTTGCACGGGGACAGGGGGGCTCGGATACGCAGTATTTT. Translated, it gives CSVARGQGGSDTQYF.

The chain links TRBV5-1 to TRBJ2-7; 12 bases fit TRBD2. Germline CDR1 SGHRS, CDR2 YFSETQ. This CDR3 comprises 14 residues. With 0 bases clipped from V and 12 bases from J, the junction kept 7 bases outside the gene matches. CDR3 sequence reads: CASSLELAGGPRYF. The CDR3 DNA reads TGCGCCAGCAGCTTGGAGCTAGCGGGGGGGCCTCGGTACTTC.

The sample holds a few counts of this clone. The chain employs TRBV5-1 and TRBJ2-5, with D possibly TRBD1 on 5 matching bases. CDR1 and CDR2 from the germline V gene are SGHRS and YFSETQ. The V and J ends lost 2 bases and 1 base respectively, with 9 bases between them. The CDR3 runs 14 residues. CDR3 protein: CASSFRQGQETQYF. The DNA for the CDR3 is TGCGCCAGCAGCTTCCGGCAGGGCCAAGAGACCCAGTACTTC.

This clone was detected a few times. DNA for the CDR3: TGTGCCTGGAGTGTACGGAGCCTGATTAATCAGCCCCAGCATTTT. It yields the protein CAWSVRSLINQPQHF. This chain links TRBV30 with TRBJ1-5; D not certain. Trimming removed 0 bases from V and 4 bases from J, with 13 bases in between. Per the germline V gene, CDR1 is GTSNPN and CDR2 is SVGIG (reference sequence). The CDR3 consists of 15 residues. Complete variable domain (other parts from reference TRBV30 and TRBJ1-5): SQTIHQWPATLVQPVGSPLSLECTVEGTSNPNLYWYRQAAGRGLQLLFYSVGIGQISSEVPQNLSASRPQDRQFILSSKKLLLSDSGFYLCAWSVRSLINQPQHFGDGTRLSIL.

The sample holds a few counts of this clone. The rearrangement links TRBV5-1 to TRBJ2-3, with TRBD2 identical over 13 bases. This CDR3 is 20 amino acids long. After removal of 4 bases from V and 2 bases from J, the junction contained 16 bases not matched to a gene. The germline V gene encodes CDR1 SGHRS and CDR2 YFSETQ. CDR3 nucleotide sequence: TGCGCCAGCAGCCTAACAGGGACCGGGACTAGCGGGACGCTCACAGATACGCAGTATTTT. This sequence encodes CASSLTGTGTSGTLTDTQYF.

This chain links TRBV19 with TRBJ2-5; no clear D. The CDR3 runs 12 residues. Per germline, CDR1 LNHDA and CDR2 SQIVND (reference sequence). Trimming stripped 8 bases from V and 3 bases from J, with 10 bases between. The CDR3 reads CASSVAEETQYF. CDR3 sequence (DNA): TGTGCCAGTTCGGTAGCCGAAGAGACCCAGTACTTC. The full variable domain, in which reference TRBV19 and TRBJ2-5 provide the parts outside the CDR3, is DGGITQSPKYLFRKEGQNVTLSCEQNLNHDAMYWYRQDPGQGLRLIYYSQIVNDFQKGDIAEGYSVSREKKESFPLTVTSAQKNPTAFYLCASSVAEETQYFGPGTRLLVL.

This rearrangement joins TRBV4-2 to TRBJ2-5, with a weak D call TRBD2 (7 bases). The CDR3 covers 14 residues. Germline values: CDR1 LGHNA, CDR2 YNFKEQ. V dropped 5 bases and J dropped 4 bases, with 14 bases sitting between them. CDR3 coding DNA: TGTGCCAGCAGCTTTCGGCGGGGGCCAGAGACCCAGTACTTC. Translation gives CASSFRRGPETQYF.

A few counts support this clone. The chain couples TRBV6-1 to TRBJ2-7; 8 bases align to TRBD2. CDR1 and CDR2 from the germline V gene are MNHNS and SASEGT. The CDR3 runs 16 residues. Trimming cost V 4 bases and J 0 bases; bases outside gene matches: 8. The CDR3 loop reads CASSARGSGSSYEQYF. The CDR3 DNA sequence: TGTGCCAGCAGTGCCCGGGGCAGCGGGAGCTCCTACGAGCAGTACTTC.

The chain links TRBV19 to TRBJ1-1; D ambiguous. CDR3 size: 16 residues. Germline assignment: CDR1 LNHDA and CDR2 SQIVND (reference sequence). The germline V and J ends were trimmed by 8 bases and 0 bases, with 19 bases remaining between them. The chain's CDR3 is CASYTVRGGMNTEAFF. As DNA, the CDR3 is TGTGCCAGTTATACAGTTCGAGGAGGGATGAACACTGAAGCTTTCTTT.

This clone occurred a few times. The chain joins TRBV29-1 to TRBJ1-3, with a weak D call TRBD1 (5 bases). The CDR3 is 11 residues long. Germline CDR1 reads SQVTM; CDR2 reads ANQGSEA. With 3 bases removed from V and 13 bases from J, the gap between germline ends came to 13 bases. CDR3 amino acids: CSVDQAGKIYF. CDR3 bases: TGCAGCGTTGATCAGGCAGGGAAGATATATTTT.

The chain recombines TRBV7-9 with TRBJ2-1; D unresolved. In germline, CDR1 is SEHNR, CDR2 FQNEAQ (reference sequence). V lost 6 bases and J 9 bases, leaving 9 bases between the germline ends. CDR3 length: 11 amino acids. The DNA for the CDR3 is TGTGCCAGCAGTTCGGTTCTTGAGCAGTTCTTC. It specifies CASSSVLEQFF.

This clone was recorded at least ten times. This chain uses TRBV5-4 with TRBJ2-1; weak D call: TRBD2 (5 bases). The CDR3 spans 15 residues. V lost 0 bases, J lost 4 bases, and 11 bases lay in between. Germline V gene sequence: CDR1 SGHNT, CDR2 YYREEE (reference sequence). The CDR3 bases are TGTGCCAGCAGCTTGGAGGCTAGCAGATACAATGAGCAGTTCTTC. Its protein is CASSLEASRYNEQFF.

The CDR3 sequence: CASSLAGRDYYEQYF. The CDR3 DNA is TGTGCCAGCAGTTTGGCCGGACGAGACTACTACGAGCAGTACTTC. The chain employs TRBV6-5 and TRBJ2-7, with D perhaps matching TRBD2 (5 bases). CDR3 length: 15 residues. The ends were cut back, 4 bases at V and 3 bases at J, with 16 bases in the middle. Germline CDR1 reads MNHEY; CDR2 reads SVGAGI.

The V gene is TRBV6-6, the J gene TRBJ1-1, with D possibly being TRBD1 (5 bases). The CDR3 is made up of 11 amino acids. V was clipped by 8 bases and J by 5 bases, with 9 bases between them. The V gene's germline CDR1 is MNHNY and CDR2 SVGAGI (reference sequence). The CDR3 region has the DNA TGTGCCAGCTCAAGGGGAACTGAAGCTTTCTTT. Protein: CASSRGTEAFF.

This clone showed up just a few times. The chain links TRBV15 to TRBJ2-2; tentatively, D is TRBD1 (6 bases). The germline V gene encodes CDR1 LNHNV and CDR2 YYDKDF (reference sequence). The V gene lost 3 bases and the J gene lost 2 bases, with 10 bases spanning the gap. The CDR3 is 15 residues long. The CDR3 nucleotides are TGTGCCACCAGCAGCGGACAGATAAACACCGGGGAGCTGTTTTTT. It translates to CATSSGQINTGELFF.

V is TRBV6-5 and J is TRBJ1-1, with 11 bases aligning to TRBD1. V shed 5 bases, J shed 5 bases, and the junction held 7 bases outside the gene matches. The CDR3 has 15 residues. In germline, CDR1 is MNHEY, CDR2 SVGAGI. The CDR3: CASSQGTGGATEAFF. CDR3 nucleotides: TGTGCCAGCAGTCAAGGGACAGGGGGGGCAACTGAAGCTTTCTTT.

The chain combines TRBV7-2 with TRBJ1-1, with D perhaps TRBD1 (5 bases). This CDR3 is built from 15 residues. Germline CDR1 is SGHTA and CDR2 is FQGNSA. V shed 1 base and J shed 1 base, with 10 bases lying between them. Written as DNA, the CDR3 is TGTGCCAGCAGCTTAGAAGGGGTGCCGAACACTGAAGCTTTCTTT. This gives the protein CASSLEGVPNTEAFF.

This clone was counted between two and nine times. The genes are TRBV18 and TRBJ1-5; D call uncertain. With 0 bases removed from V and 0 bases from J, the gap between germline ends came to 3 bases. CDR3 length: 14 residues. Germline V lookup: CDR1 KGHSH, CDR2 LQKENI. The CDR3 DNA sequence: TGTGCCAGCTCACCACCTAGTAGCAATCAGCCCCAGCATTTT. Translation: CASSPPSSNQPQHF.

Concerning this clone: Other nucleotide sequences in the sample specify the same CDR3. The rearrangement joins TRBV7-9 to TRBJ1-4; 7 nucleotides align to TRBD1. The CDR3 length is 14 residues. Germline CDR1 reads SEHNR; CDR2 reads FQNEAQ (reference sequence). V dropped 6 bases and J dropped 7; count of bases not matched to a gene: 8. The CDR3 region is CASSYRGPTEKLFF. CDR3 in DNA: TGTGCCAGCAGTTACAGGGGTCCCACTGAAAAACTGTTTTTT.

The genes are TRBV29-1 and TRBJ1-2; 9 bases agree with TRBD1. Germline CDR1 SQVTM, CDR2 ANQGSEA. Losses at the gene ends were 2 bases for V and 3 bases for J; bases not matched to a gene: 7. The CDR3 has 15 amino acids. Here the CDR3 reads CSVEQGQGLYYGYTF. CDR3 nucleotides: TGCAGCGTTGAACAGGGACAGGGACTATACTATGGCTACACCTTC.

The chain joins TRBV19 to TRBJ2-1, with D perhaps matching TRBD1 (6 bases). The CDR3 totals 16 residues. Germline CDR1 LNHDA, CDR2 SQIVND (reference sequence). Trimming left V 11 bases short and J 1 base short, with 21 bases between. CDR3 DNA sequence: TGTGCCGCAGGCACAGGGTCCTATGGTTCCTACAATGAGCAGTTCTTC. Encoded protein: CAAGTGSYGSYNEQFF.

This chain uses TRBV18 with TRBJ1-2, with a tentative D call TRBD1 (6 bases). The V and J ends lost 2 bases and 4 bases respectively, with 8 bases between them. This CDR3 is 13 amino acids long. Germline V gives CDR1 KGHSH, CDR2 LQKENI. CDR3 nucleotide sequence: TGTGCCAGCTCACCAGGACAGCGCTATGGCTACACCTTC. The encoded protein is CASSPGQRYGYTF.

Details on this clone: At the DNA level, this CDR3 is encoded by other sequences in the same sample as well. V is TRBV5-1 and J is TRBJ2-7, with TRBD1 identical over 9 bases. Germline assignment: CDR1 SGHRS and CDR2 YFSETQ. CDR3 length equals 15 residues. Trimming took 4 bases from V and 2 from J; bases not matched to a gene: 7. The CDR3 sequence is CASSARDRVAYEQYF. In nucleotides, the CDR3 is TGCGCCAGCAGCGCCCGGGACAGGGTGGCCTACGAGCAGTACTTC. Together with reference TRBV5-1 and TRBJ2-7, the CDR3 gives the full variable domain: KAGVTQTPRYLIKTRGQQVTLSCSPISGHRSVSWYQQTPGQGLQFLFEYFSETQRNKGNFPGRFSGRQFSNSRSEMNVSTLELGDSALYLCASSARDRVAYEQYFGPGTRLTVT.

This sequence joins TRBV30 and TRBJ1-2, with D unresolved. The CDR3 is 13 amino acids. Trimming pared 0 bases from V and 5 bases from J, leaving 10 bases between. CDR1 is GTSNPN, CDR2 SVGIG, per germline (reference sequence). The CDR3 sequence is CAWSVGQYYGYTF. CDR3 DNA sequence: TGTGCCTGGAGTGTTGGGCAGTATTATGGCTACACCTTC. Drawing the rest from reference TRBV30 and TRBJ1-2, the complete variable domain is SQTIHQWPATLVQPVGSPLSLECTVEGTSNPNLYWYRQAAGRGLQLLFYSVGIGQISSEVPQNLSASRPQDRQFILSSKKLLLSDSGFYLCAWSVGQYYGYTFGSGTRLTVV.

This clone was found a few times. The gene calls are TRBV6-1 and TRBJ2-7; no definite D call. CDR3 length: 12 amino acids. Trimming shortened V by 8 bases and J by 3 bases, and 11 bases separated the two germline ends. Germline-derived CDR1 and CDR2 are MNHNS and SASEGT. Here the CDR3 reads CASGPNSYEQYF. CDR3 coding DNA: TGTGCCAGCGGTCCAAATAGCTACGAGCAGTACTTC.

CDR3 DNA: TGTGCCAGCAGTAGACAGGGAACGAGCGCCTACACCTTC. Encoded protein: CASSRQGTSAYTF. V and J are TRBV2 and TRBJ1-2, with TRBD1 matching over 7 bases. From germline, CDR1 is SNHLY and CDR2 FYNNEI. CDR3 size: 13 residues. With V trimmed by 5 bases and J by 10 bases, 10 bases remained unmatched. Drawing the rest from reference TRBV2 and TRBJ1-2, the complete variable domain is EPEVTQTPSHQVTQMGQEVILRCVPISNHLYFYWYRQILGQKVEFLVSFYNNEISEKSEIFDDQFSVERPDGSNFTLKIRSTKLEDSAMYFCASSRQGTSAYTFGSGTRLTVV.

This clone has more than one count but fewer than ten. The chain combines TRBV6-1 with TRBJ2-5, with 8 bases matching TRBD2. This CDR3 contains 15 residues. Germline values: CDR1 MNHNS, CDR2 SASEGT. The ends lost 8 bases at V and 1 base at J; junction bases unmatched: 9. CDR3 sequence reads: CASGATSGAQETQYF. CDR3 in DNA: TGTGCCAGCGGGGCCACTAGCGGAGCCCAAGAGACCCAGTACTTC.

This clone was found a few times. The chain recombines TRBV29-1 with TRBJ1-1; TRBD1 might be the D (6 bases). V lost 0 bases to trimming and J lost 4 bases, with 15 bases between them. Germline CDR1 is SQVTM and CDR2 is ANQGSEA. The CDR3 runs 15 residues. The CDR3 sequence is CSVEDFRRGGTEAFF. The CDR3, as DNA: TGCAGCGTTGAAGATTTTCGCAGGGGCGGCACTGAAGCTTTCTTT.

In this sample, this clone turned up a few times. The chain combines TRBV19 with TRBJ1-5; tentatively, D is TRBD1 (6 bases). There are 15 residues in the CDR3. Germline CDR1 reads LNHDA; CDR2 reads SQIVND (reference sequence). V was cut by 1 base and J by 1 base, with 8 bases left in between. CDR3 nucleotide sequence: TGTGCCAGTAGTATAGTGGGGACAAGCAATCAGCCCCAGCATTTT. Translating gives CASSIVGTSNQPQHF.